This T cell receptor beta chain was profiled in a study of blood T cells in healthy people across ages. With a J-beta primer mix and a sample-barcoded 5' primer, a second PCR ran 7 to 11 cycles. TCRdb redid the calling of the 5' RACE reads with MiXCR, one entry per CDR3 protein. The repertoire holds about 1.5 million distinct CDR3 sequences, 42% seen once, with roughly 7.9% in the top ten. The CDR3 consists of 19 residues. The V and J ends lost 3 bases and 0 bases, in that order; junction bases with no gene match: 13. From germline, CDR1 is MNHEY and CDR2 SMNVEV (reference sequence). No fewer than 7 million PBMCs went into each sample.

The sequenced sample consisted of blood. The clonotype comes from a woman aged 18-29 years in good health. The J gene is TRBJ2-3, the V gene TRBV27; 9 nucleotides agree with TRBD2. CDR3 bases: TGTGCCAGCAGTTTTCTCTTGAGCGGGGGGATCAGGAGCACAGATACGCAGTATTTT. Its protein is CASSFLLSGGIRSTDTQYF.